The 17 T cell receptor beta chains reported below all come from one sample, sequenced in a study of T cell clonality in common variable immunodeficiency. Overall study findings and caveats: In common variable immunodeficiency, TCR beta chains reportedly carried fewer deletions and N-nucleotide insertions.

The method was immunoSEQ multiplex PCR; TCRdb's version includes in-frame clones alone and lacks a portion of them. The sample contains approximately 24,000 clones, none of them singletons. What these receptors recognize is not known. Specimen: peripheral blood mononuclear cells. The receptors derive from a human donor with common variable immunodeficiency.

In its sample, this clone was seen a few times. The DNA ends 3 residues before the CDR3 does, and the rest of the CDR3 is filled in from the germline J gene. J is TRBJ2-1 and V is TRBV7-6, with D possibly TRBD1 on 5 matching bases. V lost 1 base and J lost 5, with 12 bases in between. The CDR3 consists of 15 residues. The germline V gene encodes CDR1 SGHVS and CDR2 FNYEAQ. The sequenced CDR3 bases are TGTGCCAGCAGCTTAGAAGGGGCAGAAGACAATGAG. Translating gives CASSLEGAEDNE. In full, the CDR3 is CASSLEGAEDNEQFF.

This clone was detected a few times. Coverage ceases 3 residues before the CDR3 finishes, and the germline J gene fills in the end. The chain uses TRBV30 and TRBJ2-3; D gene unclear. This CDR3 contains 13 residues. V was pared by 4 bases and J by 2 bases, with 10 bases between. The V gene's germline CDR1 is GTSNPN and CDR2 SVGIG (reference sequence). The DNA read from the CDR3 is TGTGCCTGGACAGTTGAAAACACAGATACG. It specifies CAWTVENTDT. The whole CDR3 protein reads CAWTVENTDTQYF. Drawing the rest from reference TRBV30 and TRBJ2-3, the complete variable domain is SQTIHQWPATLVQPVGSPLSLECTVEGTSNPNLYWYRQAAGRGLQLLFYSVGIGQISSEVPQNLSASRPQDRQFILSSKKLLLSDSGFYLCAWTVENTDTQYFGPGTRLTVL.

As to this clone: Coverage ceases 3 residues before the CDR3 finishes, and the germline J gene fills in the end. The J gene is TRBJ2-5, the V gene TRBV5-1; 8 nucleotides align to TRBD1. Germline V CDR1 and CDR2: SGHRS, YFSETQ. V gave up 1 base and J gave up 0 bases; unmatched junction bases: 2. The CDR3 has 15 amino acids. Here the CDR3 reads CASSLQGQDQETQYF. Incomplete CDR3 DNA: TGCGCCAGCAGCTTGCAGGGACAGGACCAAGAGACC.

This clone was picked up a small number of times. The CDR3 end is not reached by the read, which stops 3 residues before it; the germline J gene fills it in. This chain uses TRBV5-1 with TRBJ1-2; D is ambiguous. Germline CDR1 and CDR2: SGHRS and YFSETQ. The CDR3 is 12 residues long. CDR3 sequence: CASSLGARGYTF. Incomplete CDR3 DNA: TGCGCCAGCAGCTTGGGGGCGAGGGGC.

This clone was counted at least ten times. The missing CDR3 end, 3 residues past where the read stops, is filled in from the germline J gene. The rearrangement links TRBV10-1 to TRBJ2-2, with 7 bases that match TRBD1. The CDR3 is 15 residues long. Germline V lookup: CDR1 WNHNN, CDR2 SYGVQD (reference sequence). V was clipped by 5 bases and J by 0 bases; unmatched bases: 3. The DNA read from the CDR3 is TGCGCCAGCAGTCCGGGGACAGCGAACACCGGGGAG. Its protein product is CASSPGTANTGE. The whole CDR3 sequence is CASSPGTANTGELFF.

This clone was detected a few times. The CDR3 is cut off 3 residues early in the read; its end comes from the germline J gene. This sample includes further DNA sequences coding for the same CDR3. The rearrangement links TRBV19 to TRBJ1-1, with no clear D. This CDR3 region has 12 residues. CDR1 and CDR2 (germline): LNHDA, SQIVND (reference sequence). The V gene lost 7 bases and the J gene lost 5 bases, with 11 bases spanning the gap. CDR3 DNA (partial): TGTGCCAGTAAAACGCAGGTTACTGAA. Translation gives CASKTQVTE. The whole CDR3 reads CASKTQVTEAFF.

The sample holds a few counts of this clone. The read finishes 3 residues shy of the CDR3 end, and the germline J gene is used to complete it. The rearrangement joins TRBV6-2 or TRBV6-3 to TRBJ2-6; TRBD1 matches 9 bases. V shed 4 bases and J 1 base; nucleotides not matched to a gene: 5. Germline V CDR1 and CDR2: MNHEY, SVGEGT. This CDR3 is built from 17 residues. Incomplete CDR3 DNA: TGTGCCAGCAGTTCGGGACAGGGAGTATCTGGGGCCAACGTC. This codes for CASSSGQGVSGANV. The CDR3 reads in full as CASSSGQGVSGANVLTF.

This clone was seen at least ten times. With the read ending 3 residues before the CDR3 end, the germline J gene is used to fill in that end. V is TRBV18 and J is TRBJ1-2, with TRBD1 matching 10 bases. Per germline, CDR1 KGHSH and CDR2 LQKENI. J gave up 6 bases and V 4 bases, and 11 bases lay outside the gene matches. CDR3 length equals 16 residues. CDR3 bases read: TGTGCCAGCTCACTACTCGGACAGGGGGAATATGATGGC. It is translated as CASSLLGQGEYDG. In full, the CDR3 is CASSLLGQGEYDGYTF. Using reference TRBV18 and TRBJ1-2 for the parts outside the CDR3, the full variable domain is NAGVMQNPRHLVRRRGQEARLRCSPMKGHSHVYWYRQLPEEGLKFMVYLQKENIIDESGMPKERFSAEFPKEGPSILRIQQVVRGDSAAYFCASSLLGQGEYDGYTFGSGTRLTVV.

In regard to this clone: The missing CDR3 end, 3 residues past where the read stops, is filled in from the germline J gene. The V gene is TRBV18, the J gene TRBJ2-1; perhaps TRBD1 as D (6 bases). Germline CDR1 is KGHSH and CDR2 is LQKENI. Trimming removed 1 base at V and 7 bases at J, with 8 bases between. There are 13 residues in the CDR3. The sequenced CDR3 bases are TGTGCCAGCTCACCACGAGGGGGAAATGAG. This codes for CASSPRGGNE. The entire CDR3 reads CASSPRGGNEQFF.

This clone was observed many times. The sequence runs out 3 residues before the end of the CDR3; the remainder is reconstructed from the germline J gene. The chain carries TRBV29-1 and TRBJ1-2; no reliable D call. The CDR3 contains 12 residues. CDR1 SQVTM and CDR2 ANQGSEA come from the germline V gene. The V end lost 4 bases, the J end lost 1 base, and 7 bases lay between the germline ends. CDR3 protein: CSVAAGNYGYTF. Partial CDR3 DNA: TGCAGCGTTGCTGCGGGTAACTATGGC.

Ten or more counts support this clone. The sequence runs out 3 residues before the end of the CDR3; the remainder is reconstructed from the germline J gene. The chain employs TRBV2 and TRBJ2-7; D is ambiguous. The CDR3 loop spans 10 amino acids. Germline V gene sequence: CDR1 SNHLY, CDR2 FYNNEI. Trimming pared 6 bases from V and 3 bases from J, leaving 3 bases between. This CDR3 reads CASSSYEQYF. The DNA read from the CDR3 is TGTGCCAGCAGCAGCTACGAG.

This clone was recorded a few times. The read ends 3 residues shy of where the CDR3 ends; the end is completed using the germline J gene. The J gene is TRBJ1-1, the V gene TRBV11-3; no reliable D call. Trimming pared 0 bases from V and 5 bases from J, leaving 10 bases between. CDR1 SGHNT and CDR2 YENEEA come from the germline V gene. This CDR3 comprises 14 residues. The CDR3 sequence is CASSLEGVETEAFF. The DNA read from the CDR3 is TGTGCCAGCAGCTTAGAGGGCGTGGAGACTGAA. Based on the CDR3 plus reference TRBV11-3 and TRBJ1-1, the full variable domain is EAGVVQSPRYKIIEKKQPVAFWCNPISGHNTLYWYLQNLGQGPELLIRYENEEAVDDSQLPKDRFSAERLKGVDSTLKIQPAELGDSAVYLCASSLEGVETEAFFGQGTRLTVV.

This clone was counted only a few times. Coverage ceases 3 residues before the CDR3 finishes, and the germline J gene fills in the end. The chain couples TRBV7-9 to TRBJ1-1; perhaps TRBD1 as D (5 bases). CDR1 is SEHNR, CDR2 FQNEAQ, per germline (reference sequence). The ends were cut back, 5 bases at V and 1 base at J, with 11 bases in the middle. This CDR3 has 14 amino acids. The CDR3 reads CASSPLRENTEAFF. CDR3 DNA, as far as it was read: TGTGCCAGCAGCCCCCTCAGGGAGAACACTGAA.

At least ten counts were recorded for this clone. The CDR3 end lies 3 residues beyond the end of the read and is filled in from the germline J gene. The rearrangement uses TRBV29-1 and TRBJ1-2; D remains unclear. The ends were cut back, 3 bases at V and 0 bases at J, with 5 bases in the middle. CDR1 and CDR2 from the germline V gene are SQVTM and ANQGSEA. This CDR3 region has 12 residues. CDR3 DNA, as far as it was read: TGCAGCGTTGAGGGCCCTAACTATGGC. Protein: CSVEGPNYG. The entire CDR3 protein reads CSVEGPNYGYTF.

CDR3 DNA, as far as it was read: TGTGCCAGCAGCTTTGGGCAGGGCGTGACCGGGGAG. Residues: CASSFGQGVTGE. The CDR3, in full, reads CASSFGQGVTGELFF. The rearrangement joins TRBV5-6 to TRBJ2-2, with D maybe TRBD1 (5 bases). The sequence runs out 3 residues before the end of the CDR3; the remainder is reconstructed from the germline J gene. The V gene lost 2 bases and the J gene lost 5 bases, with 13 bases spanning the gap. The CDR3 loop spans 15 amino acids. Germline-derived CDR1 and CDR2 are SGHDT and YYEEEE. Drawing the rest from reference TRBV5-6 and TRBJ2-2, the complete variable domain is DAGVTQSPTHLIKTRGQQVTLRCSPKSGHDTVSWYQQALGQGPQFIFQYYEEEERQRGNFPDRFSGHQFPNYSSELNVNALLLGDSALYLCASSFGQGVTGELFFGEGSRLTVL.

Turning to this clone: The read falls 3 residues short of the CDR3 end, and the missing part is taken from the germline J gene. The V call is TRBV11-3, the J call TRBJ2-1; maybe TRBD1 (6 bases). Trimming left V 2 bases short and J 2 bases short, with 10 bases between. From germline, CDR1 is SGHNT and CDR2 YENEEA. The CDR3 length is 15 residues. The CDR3 region is CASSLNWGPYNEQFF. The DNA read from the CDR3 is TGTGCCAGCAGCTTAAATTGGGGGCCCTACAATGAG.

This clone was counted between two and nine times. From the germline J gene comes the end of the CDR3, since the read stops 3 residues before it. The rearrangement links TRBV19 to TRBJ1-5; 10 bases line up with TRBD1. The germline V gene has CDR1 LNHDA and CDR2 SQIVND (reference sequence). The J segment lost 2 bases and the V segment lost 7 bases, leaving 5 bases of the junction unmatched. The length of the CDR3 is 15 residues. The CDR3 bases that were read are TGTGCCAGTATTTCGGGGACAGGGGGCAATCAGCCC. It specifies CASISGTGGNQP. The whole CDR3 region reads CASISGTGGNQPQHF.